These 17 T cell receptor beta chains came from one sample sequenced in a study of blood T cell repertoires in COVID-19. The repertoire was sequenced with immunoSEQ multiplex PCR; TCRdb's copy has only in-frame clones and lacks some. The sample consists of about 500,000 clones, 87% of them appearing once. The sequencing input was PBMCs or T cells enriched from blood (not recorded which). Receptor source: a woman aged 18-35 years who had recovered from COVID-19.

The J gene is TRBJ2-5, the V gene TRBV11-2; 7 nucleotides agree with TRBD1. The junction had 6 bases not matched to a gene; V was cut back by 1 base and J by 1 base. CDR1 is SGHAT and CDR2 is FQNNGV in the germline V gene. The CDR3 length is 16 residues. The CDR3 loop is CASSLGGGRFQETQYF. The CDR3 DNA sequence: TGTGCCAGCAGCTTAGGAGGGGGCAGATTCCAAGAGACCCAGTACTTC. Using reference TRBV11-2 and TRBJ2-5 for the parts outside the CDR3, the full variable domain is EAGVAQSPRYKIIEKRQSVAFWCNPISGHATLYWYQQILGQGPKLLIQFQNNGVVDDSQLPKDRFSAERLKGVDSTLKIQPAKLEDSAVYLCASSLGGGRFQETQYFGPGTRLLVL.

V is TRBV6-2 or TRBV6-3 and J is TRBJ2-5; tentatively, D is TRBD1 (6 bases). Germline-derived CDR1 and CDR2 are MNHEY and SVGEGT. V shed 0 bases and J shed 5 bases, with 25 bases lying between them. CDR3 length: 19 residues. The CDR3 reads CASSYSFTFRGARRETQYF. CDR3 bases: TGTGCCAGCAGTTACTCGTTCACGTTCAGGGGCGCACGTAGGGAGACCCAGTACTTC.

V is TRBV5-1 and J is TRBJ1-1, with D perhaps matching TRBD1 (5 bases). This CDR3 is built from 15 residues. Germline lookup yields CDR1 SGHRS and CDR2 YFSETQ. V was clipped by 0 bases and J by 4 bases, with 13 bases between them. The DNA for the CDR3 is TGCGCCAGCAGCTTGGCCGGGGCGGAGGGCACTGAAGCTTTCTTT. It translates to CASSLAGAEGTEAFF.

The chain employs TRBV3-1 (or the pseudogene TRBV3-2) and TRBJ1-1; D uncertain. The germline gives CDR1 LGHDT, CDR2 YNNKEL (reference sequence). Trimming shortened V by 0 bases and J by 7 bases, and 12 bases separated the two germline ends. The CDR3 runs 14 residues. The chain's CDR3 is CASSQEGAGNEAFF. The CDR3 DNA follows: TGTGCCAGCAGCCAAGAGGGTGCGGGGAATGAAGCTTTCTTT.

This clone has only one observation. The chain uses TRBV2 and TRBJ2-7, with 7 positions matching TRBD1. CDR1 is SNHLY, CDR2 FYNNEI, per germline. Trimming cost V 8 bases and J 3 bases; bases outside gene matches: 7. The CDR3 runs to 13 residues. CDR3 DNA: TGTGCCAGCGGGCGACAGGGTAGCTACGAGCAGTACTTC. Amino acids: CASGRQGSYEQYF.

CDR3 amino acids: CASSAGQGTNQPQHF. As DNA, the CDR3 is TGTGCCAGCAGTGCGGGCCAGGGTACCAATCAGCCCCAGCATTTT. The rearrangement links TRBV2 to TRBJ1-5; D might be TRBD1 (5 bases). V lost 4 bases, J lost 3 bases, and 13 bases lay in between. The germline V gene encodes CDR1 SNHLY and CDR2 FYNNEI. This CDR3 is 15 amino acids long. Looking up the rest from reference TRBV2 and TRBJ1-5 gives the full variable domain: EPEVTQTPSHQVTQMGQEVILRCVPISNHLYFYWYRQILGQKVEFLVSFYNNEISEKSEIFDDQFSVERPDGSNFTLKIRSTKLEDSAMYFCASSAGQGTNQPQHFGDGTRLSIL.

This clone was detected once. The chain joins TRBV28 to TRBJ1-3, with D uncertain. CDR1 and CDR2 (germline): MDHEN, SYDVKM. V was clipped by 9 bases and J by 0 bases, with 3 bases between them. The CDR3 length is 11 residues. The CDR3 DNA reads TGTGCCAGTATCTCTGGAAACACCATATATTTT. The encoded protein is CASISGNTIYF.

The CDR3 spells CAWSRGGLANYGYTF. For the CDR3, the DNA is TGTGCCTGGAGTAGGGGGGGCTTAGCTAACTATGGCTACACCTTC. The chain uses TRBV30 and TRBJ1-2, with D possibly TRBD1 on 6 matching bases. V gave up 2 bases and J gave up 0 bases, with 13 bases separating them. The CDR3 loop spans 15 amino acids. From germline, CDR1 is GTSNPN and CDR2 SVGIG (reference sequence).

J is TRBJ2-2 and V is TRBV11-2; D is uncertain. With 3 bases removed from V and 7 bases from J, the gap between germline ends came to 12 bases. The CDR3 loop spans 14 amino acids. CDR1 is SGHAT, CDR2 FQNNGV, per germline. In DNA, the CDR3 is TGTGCCAGCAGCTTCGGCAGGTCGGACGGGGAGCTGTTTTTT. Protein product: CASSFGRSDGELFF.

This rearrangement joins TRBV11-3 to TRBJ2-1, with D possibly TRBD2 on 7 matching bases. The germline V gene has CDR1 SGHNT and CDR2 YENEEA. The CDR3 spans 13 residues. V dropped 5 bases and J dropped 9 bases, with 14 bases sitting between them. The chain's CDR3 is CASSTNAGAEQFF. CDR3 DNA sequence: TGTGCCAGCAGCACGAACGCGGGGGCTGAGCAGTTCTTC.

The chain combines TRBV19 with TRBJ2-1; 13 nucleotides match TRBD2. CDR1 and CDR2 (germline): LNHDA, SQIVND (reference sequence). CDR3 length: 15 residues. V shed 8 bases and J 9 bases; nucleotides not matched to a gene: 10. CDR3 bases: TGTGCCAGTTCCCTCGGGACTAGCGGGGTGGGTGAGCAGTTCTTC. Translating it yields CASSLGTSGVGEQFF.

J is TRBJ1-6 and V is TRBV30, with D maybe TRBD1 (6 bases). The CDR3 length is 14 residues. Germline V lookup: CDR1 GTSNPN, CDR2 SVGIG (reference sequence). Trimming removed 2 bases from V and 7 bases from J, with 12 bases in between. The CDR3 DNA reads TGTGCCTGGAGTATGACAGGCGGGAATTCACCCCTCCACTTT. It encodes CAWSMTGGNSPLHF.

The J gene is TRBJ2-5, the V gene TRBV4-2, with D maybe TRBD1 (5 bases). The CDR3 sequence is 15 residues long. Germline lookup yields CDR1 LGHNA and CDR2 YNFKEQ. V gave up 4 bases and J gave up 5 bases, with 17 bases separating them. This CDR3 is CASSREIGVGETQYF. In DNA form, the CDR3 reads TGTGCCAGCAGCCGAGAAATAGGGGTTGGGGAGACCCAGTACTTC.

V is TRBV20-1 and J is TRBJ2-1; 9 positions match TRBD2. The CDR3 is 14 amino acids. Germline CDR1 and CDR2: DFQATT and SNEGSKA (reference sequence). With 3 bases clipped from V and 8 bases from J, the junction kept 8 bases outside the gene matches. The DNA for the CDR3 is TGCAGTGCTAGTTGGCCTAGCGGGGATTATGAGCAGTTCTTC. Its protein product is CSASWPSGDYEQFF.

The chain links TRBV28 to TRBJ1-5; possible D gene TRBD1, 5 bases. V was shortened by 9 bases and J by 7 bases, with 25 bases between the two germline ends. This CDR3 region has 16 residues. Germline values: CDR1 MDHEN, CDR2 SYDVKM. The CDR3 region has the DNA TGTGCCAGTTATCAACCGGGGGTCTCTCTAGGGCAGCCCCAGCATTTT. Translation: CASYQPGVSLGQPQHF.

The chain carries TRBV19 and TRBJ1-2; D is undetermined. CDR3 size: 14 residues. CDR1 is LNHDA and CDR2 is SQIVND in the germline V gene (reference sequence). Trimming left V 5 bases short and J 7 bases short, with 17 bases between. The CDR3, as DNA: TGTGCCAGTAGTCCCTCGGGGTTGTCAGGTGGCTACACCTTC. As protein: CASSPSGLSGGYTF. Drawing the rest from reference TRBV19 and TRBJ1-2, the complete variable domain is DGGITQSPKYLFRKEGQNVTLSCEQNLNHDAMYWYRQDPGQGLRLIYYSQIVNDFQKGDIAEGYSVSREKKESFPLTVTSAQKNPTAFYLCASSPSGLSGGYTFGSGTRLTVV.

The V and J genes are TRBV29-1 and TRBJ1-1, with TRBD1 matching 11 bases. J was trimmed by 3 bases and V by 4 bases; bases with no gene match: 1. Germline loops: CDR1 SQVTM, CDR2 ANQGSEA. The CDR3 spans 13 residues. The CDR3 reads CSVGTGGDTEAFF. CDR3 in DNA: TGCAGCGTTGGGACAGGGGGCGACACTGAAGCTTTCTTT.